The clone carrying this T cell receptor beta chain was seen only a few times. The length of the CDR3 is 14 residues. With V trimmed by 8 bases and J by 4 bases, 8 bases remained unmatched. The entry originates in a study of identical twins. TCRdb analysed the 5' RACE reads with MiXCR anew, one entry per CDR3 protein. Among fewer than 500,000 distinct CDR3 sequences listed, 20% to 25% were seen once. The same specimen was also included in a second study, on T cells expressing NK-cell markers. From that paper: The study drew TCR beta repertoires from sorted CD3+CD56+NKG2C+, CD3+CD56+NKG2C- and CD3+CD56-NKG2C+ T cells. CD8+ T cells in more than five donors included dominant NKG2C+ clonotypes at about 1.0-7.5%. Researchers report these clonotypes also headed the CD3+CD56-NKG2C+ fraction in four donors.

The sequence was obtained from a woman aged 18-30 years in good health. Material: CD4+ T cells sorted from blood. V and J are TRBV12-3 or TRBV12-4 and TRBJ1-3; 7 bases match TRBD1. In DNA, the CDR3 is TGTGCCAGCGGAAAACGGGGACAGGGAAACACCATATATTTT. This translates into CASGKRGQGNTIYF.